One sample yielded the 14 T cell receptor beta chains listed below, sequenced in a study of regulatory T cells in long-lasting Graves disease. Arm-PCR of CDR3 regions and iRepertoire HTBI primers were the basis on which TCR beta libraries were built. TCRdb processed the multiplex PCR reads anew with MiXCR; each CDR3 protein has one entry. The sample has roughly 450,000 distinct CDR3 sequences; about a quarter are singletons. As for time point: persistent/refractory GD, antithyroid drugs over 5 years with positive TRAb. PBMC-extracted RNA yielded the TCR library. This specimen consisted of peripheral blood mononuclear cells (PBMCs), obtained when the disease was refractory, from a patient treated with antithyroid drugs. These receptors were taken from a female donor with Graves disease.

The rearrangement links TRBV7-2 to TRBJ2-7, with 7 bases lining up with TRBD1. The trim removed 4 bases at V and 2 bases at J, leaving 11 bases unmatched. The CDR3 covers 16 residues. Germline CDR1 is SGHTA and CDR2 is FQGNSA. CDR3 coding DNA: TGTGCCAGCAGCTACCGACAGGGAATCCCCACCTACGAGCAGTACTTC. Translated: CASSYRQGIPTYEQYF.

V and J are TRBV11-1 and TRBJ2-7, with TRBD1 matching 9 bases. With 5 bases clipped from V and 4 bases from J, the junction kept 9 bases outside the gene matches. CDR1 is SGHAT, CDR2 FQDESV, per germline (reference sequence). The length of the CDR3 is 15 residues. The CDR3 DNA sequence: TGTGCCAGCAGCCCCCCCGGGACAGGGTCATACGAGCAGTACTTC. It specifies CASSPPGTGSYEQYF.

This clonotype was counted a few times. The gene calls are TRBV28 and TRBJ2-1; D remains ambiguous. CDR3 size: 12 residues. V lost 1 base and J lost 7, with 5 bases in between. Germline V gene data show CDR1 as MDHEN and CDR2 as SYDVKM. CDR3 DNA: TGTGCCAGCAGTTTATCGCCAAATGAGCAGTTCTTC. Its protein product is CASSLSPNEQFF.

This clonotype was recorded many times. The chain carries TRBV28 and TRBJ1-6, with 9 positions matching TRBD1. The junction had 13 bases not matched to a gene; V was cut back by 4 bases and J by 6 bases. This CDR3 spans 18 amino acids. Germline-derived CDR1 and CDR2 are MDHEN and SYDVKM. The CDR3 here is CASSSLGMGQGVNSPLHF. In DNA, the CDR3 is TGTGCCAGCAGTTCCCTCGGGATGGGACAGGGAGTTAATTCACCCCTCCACTTT.

The V gene is TRBV30, the J gene TRBJ2-2; D may be TRBD1 or TRBD2 (6 bases each). Trimming removed 5 bases at V and 7 bases at J, with 11 bases between. The germline V gene encodes CDR1 GTSNPN and CDR2 SVGIG (reference sequence). The CDR3 is 12 amino acids. CDR3 sequence reads: CAWGGQVGELFF. CDR3 DNA: TGTGCCTGGGGGGGGCAGGTCGGGGAGCTGTTTTTT.

This clonotype was recorded many times. V usage is TRBV12-3 or TRBV12-4 and J usage is TRBJ2-7; TRBD1 aligns across 7 bases. Germline trimming cut 6 bases from V and 0 bases from J; bases unmatched to any gene: 8. CDR3 length: 15 residues. CDR3 region: CASSTGQRSSYEQYF. Written as DNA, the CDR3 is TGTGCCAGCAGCACGGGACAGCGGAGCTCCTACGAGCAGTACTTC.

This clonotype was counted a single time. This sequence joins TRBV9 and TRBJ2-7, with 7 bases that match TRBD1. CDR1 is SGDLS and CDR2 is YYNGEE in the germline V gene. V lost 0 bases and J lost 5; bases outside the gene matches: 5. This CDR3 has 14 amino acids. CDR3 region: CASSVEQGTHEQYF. Written as DNA, the CDR3 is TGTGCCAGCAGCGTAGAACAGGGGACCCACGAGCAGTACTTC. The variable domain in full, completed from reference TRBV9 and TRBJ2-7, reads DSGVTQTPKHLITATGQRVTLRCSPRSGDLSVYWYQQSLDQGLQFLIQYYNGEERAKGNILERFSAQQFPDLHSELNLSSLELGDSALYFCASSVEQGTHEQYFGPGTRLTVT.

This clonotype has only a few counts. The rearrangement links TRBV15 to TRBJ2-7, with 8 positions matching TRBD1. The CDR3 loop spans 15 amino acids. J was trimmed by 2 bases and V by 1 base; bases with no gene match: 4. Germline CDR1 is LNHNV and CDR2 is YYDKDF (reference sequence). The CDR3 region is CATSRGQGATYEQYF. The CDR3 bases are TGTGCCACCAGCAGAGGTCAGGGGGCGACCTACGAGCAGTACTTC. Drawing the rest from reference TRBV15 and TRBJ2-7, the complete variable domain is DAMVIQNPRYQVTQFGKPVTLSCSQTLNHNVMYWYQQKSSQAPKLLFHYYDKDFNNEADTPDNFQSRRPNTSFCFLDIRSPGLGDTAMYLCATSRGQGATYEQYFGPGTRLTVT.

V and J are TRBV24-1 and TRBJ2-1; tentatively, D is TRBD2 (6 bases). The V gene lost 2 bases and the J gene lost 1 base, with 8 bases spanning the gap. This CDR3 has 15 amino acids. Germline V gene sequence: CDR1 KGHDR, CDR2 SFDVKD. CDR3 loop: CATSDSGGSYNEQFF. Written as DNA, the CDR3 is TGTGCCACCAGTGATTCCGGGGGTTCCTACAATGAGCAGTTCTTC.

A word on this clonotype: Just one base apart from a much larger clone, this may be a read error. The conserved final phenylalanine or tryptophan is absent from the CDR3, which likely points to a read error. The chain couples TRBV30 to TRBJ1-5, with D perhaps matching TRBD1 (6 bases). V was trimmed by 2 bases and J by 2 bases, leaving 7 bases between them. This CDR3 spans 13 amino acids. Germline V gives CDR1 GTSNPN, CDR2 SVGIG (reference sequence). The CDR3 reads CAWSRQGNQPQHL. CDR3 nucleotides: TGTGCCTGGAGTAGACAGGGCAATCAGCCCCAGCATCTT.

This clonotype was recorded many times. The chain combines TRBV5-6 with TRBJ1-2, with D uncertain. CDR3 length: 15 residues. CDR1 is SGHDT, CDR2 YYEEEE, per germline. V lost 1 base and J 7 bases, leaving 17 bases between the germline ends. CDR3 DNA sequence: TGTGCCAGCAGCTTGCGTGGACGAGGCTTTAGTGGCTACACCTTC. It specifies CASSLRGRGFSGYTF.

This clonotype was recorded a few times. V gene TRBV10-3 combines with J gene TRBJ2-7, with 7 positions matching TRBD2. V gave up 6 bases and J gave up 0 bases; unmatched junction bases: 8. The CDR3 extends over 15 amino acids. The germline gives CDR1 ENHRY, CDR2 SYGVKD. CDR3 sequence: CAISPGTINSYEQYF. The CDR3 DNA reads as TGTGCCATCAGCCCCGGGACTATAAACTCCTACGAGCAGTACTTC.

This clonotype was recorded at least ten times. The chain couples TRBV28 to TRBJ1-2; 7 positions match TRBD1. Trimming removed 6 bases from V and 7 bases from J; junction bases left unmatched: 14. The CDR3 spans 15 residues. Per the germline V gene, CDR1 is MDHEN and CDR2 is SYDVKM. The CDR3, as DNA: TGTGCCAGCAGCCCACAGGACAGGTCGAGGAGTGGCTACACCTTC. Residues: CASSPQDRSRSGYTF.

This clonotype was observed a handful of times. No DNA is shown, since the ends of the CDR3 on it are uncertain; the CDR3 is the one TCRdb lists. The genes are TRBV5-6 and TRBJ2-5; the D call of TRBD1 is as the table states it, not checked on the DNA. The CDR3 spans 17 amino acids, including both terminal residues. Germline loops: CDR1 SGHDT, CDR2 YYEEEE. CDR3: CASSFLWIGGTQETQYF.